A selection of T cell receptor beta chains follows, all from one sample in a study of persistence of HIV-infected CD4 T cells. Produced via immunoSEQ multiplex PCR; TCRdb's table is partial and in-frame only. The profile shows about 33,000 clones, 82% of them singletons. Antigens for these TCRs are unknown. The sequencing used CD4+ T cells sorted from PBMCs after roughly 17-hour stimulation, collected from a patient who received antiretroviral therapy. These receptors were taken from an adult woman with HIV who was CMV-seropositive. Each CDR3 is given with its conserved first and last residue. D genes are given only for firm matches. Clone size is stated in some rows and not others, as once, few, many or a class when expanded.

TRBV3-1/TRBV3-2,TRBJ2-5,-,TRBD2,CASSPRSGLAGVRETQYF,TGTGCCAGCAGTCCCCGAAGTGGACTAGCGGGAGTAAGAGAGACCCAGTACTTC
TRBV7-9,TRBJ2-1,-,TRBD1,CASSLGTGSNEQFF,TGTGCCAGCAGCTTGGGGACAGGGAGCAATGAGCAGTTCTTC
TRBV24-1,TRBJ2-2,-,TRBD1,CATSQPGQGVTGELFF,TGTGCCACCAGTCAACCGGGACAGGGGGTTACCGGGGAGCTGTTTTTT
TRBV28,TRBJ1-3,-,-,CASSSLLLGNTIYF,TGTGCCAGCAGTTCCCTTCTTCTGGGAAACACCATATATTTT
TRBV5-6,TRBJ2-1,-,-,CASSNGPWDEQFF,TGTGCCAGCAGCAACGGTCCCTGGGATGAGCAGTTCTTC
TRBV7-9,TRBJ2-3,once,-,CASSLVVDTQYF,TGTGCCAGCAGCTTAGTCGTAGATACGCAGTATTTT
TRBV30,TRBJ1-2,-,-,CAWRSYGYTF,TGTGCCTGGAGATCCTATGGCTACACCTTC
TRBV21-1,TRBJ1-6,few,-,CASSGQGSSYNSPLHF,TGTGCCAGCTCTGGACAGGGAAGCTCCTATAATTCACCCCTCCACTTT
TRBV2,TRBJ1-2,-,-,CASSEDQGPYGYTF,TGTGCCAGCAGTGAGGATCAGGGGCCCTATGGCTACACCTTC
TRBV18,TRBJ1-3,-,-,CASSPPPQALGALGNTIYF,TGTGCCAGCTCACCACCCCCTCAAGCTTTGGGGGCTCTGGGAAACACCATATATTTT
TRBV18,TRBJ2-3,once,-,CASSPPSTDTQYF,TGTGCCAGCTCACCTCCTAGCACAGATACGCAGTATTTT
TRBV10-3,TRBJ1-5,once,-,CAISDSRNQPQHF,TGTGCCATCAGTGACAGCCGCAATCAGCCCCAGCATTTT
TRBV30,TRBJ2-5,-,-,CAFIPGQGKTQYF,TGTGCCTTCATCCCGGGACAAGGGAAGACCCAGTACTTC
TRBV7-2,TRBJ2-7,-,-,CASSSGAGALGQYF,TGTGCCAGCAGCTCGGGGGCGGGGGCCCTGGGGCAGTACTTC
TRBV9,TRBJ1-2,-,-,CASSALDSTGGGYTF,TGTGCCAGCAGCGCCCTGGACAGTACAGGCGGTGGCTACACCTTC
TRBV7-2,TRBJ1-1,-,-,CASSRPLINTEAFF,TGTGCCAGCAGCCGTCCCCTTATTAACACTGAAGCTTTCTTT
TRBV18,TRBJ1-1,-,-,CASSRFIDREYTEAFF,TGTGCCAGCTCCCGATTCATTGACAGAGAATACACTGAAGCTTTCTTT
TRBV6-5,TRBJ1-2,-,-,CATRGRTNGYTF,TGTGCCACGAGAGGTAGAACGAATGGCTACACCTTC
TRBV18,TRBJ2-3,-,-,CASSPSSTDTQYF,TGTGCCAGCTCCCCATCAAGCACAGATACGCAGTATTTT
TRBV14,TRBJ2-2,few,-,CASSQEQGVGELFF,TGTGCCAGCAGCCAGGAACAGGGCGTCGGGGAGCTGTTTTTT
TRBV7-2,TRBJ2-4,-,TRBD2,CASSLVAAGGAKNIQYF,TGTGCCAGCAGCTTAGTTGCAGCGGGGGGTGCCAAAAACATTCAGTACTTC
TRBV21-1,TRBJ2-7,once,-,CASSKLGEFIRGQKNYEQYF,TGTGCCAGCAGCAAATTGGGAGAGTTCATCAGGGGGCAAAAGAACTACGAGCAGTACTTC
TRBV30,TRBJ1-2,-,TRBD1,CAWSREGQTRVGYTF,TGTGCCTGGAGTAGGGAGGGACAGACGAGGGTAGGCTACACCTTC
TRBV5-1,TRBJ2-7,-,-,CASSLVERGEQYF,TGCGCCAGCAGCTTGGTGGAGCGCGGGGAGCAGTACTTC
TRBV2,TRBJ2-1,-,-,CASSGQRSGYNEQFF,TGTGCCAGCAGTGGACAGCGTTCGGGTTACAATGAGCAGTTCTTC
TRBV19,TRBJ2-5,-,TRBD1,CASSIAGTGGSETQYF,TGTGCCAGTAGTATAGCTGGGACAGGGGGCTCCGAGACCCAGTACTTC
TRBV2,TRBJ1-6,few,TRBD1,CASIGQAGSPLHF,TGTGCCAGCATTGGACAGGCGGGCTCACCCCTCCACTTT
TRBV19,TRBJ1-6,once,-,CASRWGVNSPLHF,TGTGCCAGTAGGTGGGGGGTCAATTCACCCCTCCACTTT
TRBV6-2/TRBV6-3,TRBJ2-3,-,TRBD2,CASSSGGAEYTQYF,TGTGCCAGCAGTAGCGGGGGGGCAGAGTATACGCAGTATTTT
TRBV4-1,TRBJ1-5,-,TRBD1,CASSLIGTGASQPQHF,TGCGCCAGCAGCCTAATCGGGACAGGGGCTTCTCAGCCCCAGCATTTT
TRBV30,TRBJ1-1,-,-,CAWNLGVRTEAFF,TGTGCCTGGAACCTGGGGGTAAGAACTGAAGCTTTCTTT
TRBV5-6,TRBJ1-2,-,TRBD1,CASSSDLQGFNGYTF,TGTGCCAGCAGCTCCGACCTACAGGGGTTTAATGGCTACACCTTC
TRBV27,TRBJ1-6,-,-,CASSLYGGNSPLHF,TGTGCCAGCAGTTTATACGGGGGCAATTCACCCCTCCACTTT
TRBV9,TRBJ1-2,few,TRBD1,CASSTRDRGYGYTF,TGTGCCAGCAGCACCAGAGACAGGGGCTATGGCTACACCTTC
TRBV2,TRBJ1-5,-,TRBD1,CASRRDRDNQPQHF,TGTGCCAGCAGAAGAGACAGGGACAATCAGCCCCAGCATTTT
TRBV7-2,TRBJ2-1,-,-,CASSLMTFSYNEQFF,TGTGCCAGCAGCTTAATGACTTTCTCCTACAATGAGCAGTTCTTC
TRBV19,TRBJ1-4,-,-,CATPSEKLFF,TGTGCCACCCCATCTGAAAAACTGTTTTTT
TRBV4-1,TRBJ2-1,-,-,CASSHMTVPPEQFF,TGCGCCAGCAGCCATATGACAGTTCCTCCTGAGCAGTTCTTC
TRBV19,TRBJ1-2,-,-,CASSGGQFGYTF,TGTGCCAGTAGTGGAGGCCAGTTTGGCTACACCTTC
TRBV6-2/TRBV6-3,TRBJ2-1,-,-,CASSYSSLNEQFF,TGTGCCAGCAGTTACTCGTCACTCAATGAGCAGTTCTTC
TRBV7-6,TRBJ1-4,-,TRBD1,CASSLGAGGQISTNEKLFF,TGTGCCAGCAGCTTAGGCGCAGGGGGCCAGATATCAACTAATGAAAAACTGTTTTTT